This TCR beta chain was identified during a study of blood T cell repertoires in COVID-19. Original handling: Amplification of reference gene primers was used by the study to estimate nucleated cell counts. Sequencing was performed with immunoSEQ multiplex PCR; in TCRdb, only in-frame clones are kept and a portion is missing. V and J calls and clone size are copied from that table; D and trimming were computed from the DNA. The sample has hundreds of thousands of clones, around 89% seen once. Trimming left V 3 bases short and J 6 bases short, with 12 bases between. The germline gives CDR1 MRHNA, CDR2 SNTAGT. The CDR3 has 14 amino acids.

Sample: peripheral blood. The rearrangement uses TRBV6-4 and TRBJ2-1; unclear D gene. The origin of this receptor is a middle-aged man with acute or convalescent COVID-19. CDR3 DNA: TGTGCCAGCAGTGAATCTGGAGAGTCCAATGAGCAGTTCTTC. Translated: CASSESGESNEQFF.